The source of this T cell receptor beta chain is a study of cytomegalovirus exposure and HLA in healthy donors. Study-wide background: Out of about 180 million T cells, an earlier analysis found 117 million unique TCR beta sequences in total.

Overall study findings and caveats: There were under 200 TCR beta chains listed as cytomegalovirus-associated. Some V segments, including TRBV6-2 and TRBV6-3, were excluded as indistinguishable. Donors belonging to an Asian-associated ancestry cluster reportedly showed fewer N-insertions in productive TCRs than the roughly 700-donor mean, according to what a later analysis found.

Looked up from germline, CDR1 is SEHNR and CDR2 is FQNEAQ (reference sequence). The CDR3 length is 17 residues. V trimming: 1 base; J trimming: 5 bases; junction bases outside the gene matches: 12. Both 60 Vbeta primers and 13 Jbeta primers went into the PCR. Clones were read by immunoSEQ multiplex PCR, and TCRdb kept only the in-frame ones, dropping some. The repertoire includes about 110,000 clones, around 87% of them detected once, and 1.5% to 2% sits in the top ten. As regards this clone: Its antigen is not identified.

This chain links TRBV7-9 with TRBJ2-5; 8 bases map to TRBD1. The origin of this receptor is a man aged 40-49 years in good health and CMV-seronegative. Material: PBMCs. Here the CDR3 reads CASSLGTMDREFETQYF. The CDR3 DNA is TGTGCCAGCAGCTTAGGGACAATGGACAGGGAATTCGAGACCCAGTACTTC. The complete variable domain, with remaining parts taken from reference TRBV7-9 and TRBJ2-5, reads DTGVSQNPRHKITKRGQNVTFRCDPISEHNRLYWYRQTLGQGPEFLTYFQNEAQLEKSRLLSDRFSAERPKGSFSTLEIQRTEQGDSAMYLCASSLGTMDREFETQYFGPGTRLLVL.